Listed here are 19 T cell receptor beta chains from one sample, sequenced in a study of T cell responses to AZD1222 COVID-19 vaccine. Data came from immunoSEQ multiplex PCR; TCRdb stores just in-frame clones and leaves some out. Counted here are approximately 160,000 clones, 85% to 95% occurring once; the ten biggest clones make up roughly 1%. The material was peripheral blood, obtained on day 0 of AZD1222 vaccination. The receptors originated from an adult in good health.

This clone was seen just once. The rearrangement joins TRBV19 to TRBJ1-5; D remains ambiguous. The CDR3 runs 14 residues. CDR1 is LNHDA and CDR2 is SQIVND in the germline V gene (reference sequence). Trimming removed 7 bases from V and 0 bases from J, with 10 bases in between. This CDR3 is CASIRTDSNQPQHF. CDR3 coding DNA: TGTGCCAGTATTAGGACGGATAGCAATCAGCCCCAGCATTTT. Full variable domain (rest looked up from reference TRBV19 and TRBJ1-5): DGGITQSPKYLFRKEGQNVTLSCEQNLNHDAMYWYRQDPGQGLRLIYYSQIVNDFQKGDIAEGYSVSREKKESFPLTVTSAQKNPTAFYLCASIRTDSNQPQHFGDGTRLSIL.

The chain employs TRBV19 and TRBJ1-2, with D perhaps TRBD1 (6 bases). Trimming cost V 3 bases and J 2 bases, with 7 bases left between them. Germline V gene sequence: CDR1 LNHDA, CDR2 SQIVND (reference sequence). The CDR3 runs 13 residues. This chain's CDR3 is CASSMDSNYGYTF. CDR3 bases: TGTGCCAGTAGTATGGACAGCAACTATGGCTACACCTTC. Full variable domain (rest looked up from reference TRBV19 and TRBJ1-2): DGGITQSPKYLFRKEGQNVTLSCEQNLNHDAMYWYRQDPGQGLRLIYYSQIVNDFQKGDIAEGYSVSREKKESFPLTVTSAQKNPTAFYLCASSMDSNYGYTFGSGTRLTVV.

The chain combines TRBV28 with TRBJ1-3, with 9 nucleotides matching TRBD1. V shed 5 bases, J shed 8 bases, and the junction held 7 bases outside the gene matches. Germline assignment: CDR1 MDHEN and CDR2 SYDVKM. The CDR3 is made up of 14 amino acids. As DNA, the CDR3 is TGTGCCAGCAGTGCGCCGGGACAGGGTCACACCATATATTTT. This codes for CASSAPGQGHTIYF.

V usage is TRBV5-1 and J usage is TRBJ2-1; possible D gene TRBD2, 7 bases. Trimming took off 4 bases at V and 0 bases at J, with 14 bases between the two ends. The CDR3 has 16 amino acids. Germline lookup yields CDR1 SGHRS and CDR2 YFSETQ. The CDR3 is CASSPSGGSSYNEQFF. CDR3 coding DNA: TGCGCCAGCAGCCCCTCGGGGGGCAGCTCCTACAATGAGCAGTTCTTC.

This chain uses TRBV7-8 with TRBJ1-2; no clear D gene. From germline, CDR1 is SGHVS and CDR2 FQNEAQ. V was trimmed by 2 bases and J by 4 bases, leaving 14 bases between them. This CDR3 is built from 15 residues. CDR3 sequence: CASSLNLEVSYGYTF. CDR3 DNA sequence: TGTGCCAGCAGCTTAAATTTGGAGGTCAGCTATGGCTACACCTTC.

The chain employs TRBV10-3 and TRBJ1-1, with 7 bases that match TRBD1. The junction had 6 bases not matched to a gene; V was cut back by 6 bases and J by 2 bases. Per the germline V gene, CDR1 is ENHRY and CDR2 is SYGVKD. This CDR3 has 14 residues. The CDR3: CAIRNRGHNTEAFF. For the CDR3, the DNA is TGTGCCATCAGAAACAGGGGACATAACACTGAAGCTTTCTTT.

This chain links TRBV9 with TRBJ1-3; D is uncertain. Trimming left V 4 bases short and J 0 bases short, with 11 bases between. Germline V lookup: CDR1 SGDLS, CDR2 YYNGEE. This CDR3 is 15 amino acids long. The CDR3 reads CASSPNPDSGNTIYF. As DNA, the CDR3 is TGTGCCAGCAGCCCCAACCCTGACTCTGGAAACACCATATATTTT.

The chain uses TRBV19 and TRBJ1-2, with 8 nucleotides matching TRBD1. Germline V lookup: CDR1 LNHDA, CDR2 SQIVND (reference sequence). The V gene end was trimmed by 3 bases and the J gene end by 4 bases; junction bases not matched to a gene: 10. The CDR3 totals 16 residues. The CDR3 region is CASSMYDFGQGYGYTF. The DNA of the CDR3 is TGTGCCAGTAGTATGTATGACTTCGGACAGGGCTATGGCTACACCTTC.

The genes are TRBV7-9 and TRBJ2-7; no reliable D call. This CDR3 is 11 amino acids long. Looked up from germline, CDR1 is SEHNR and CDR2 is FQNEAQ (reference sequence). V lost 1 base and J 3 bases, leaving 1 base between the germline ends. The CDR3 loop is CASSLDYEQYF. CDR3 in DNA: TGTGCCAGCAGCTTAGACTACGAGCAGTACTTC.

This chain links TRBV20-1 with TRBJ2-1; D is ambiguous. The CDR3 sequence is 10 residues long. The germline CDR1 and CDR2 sequences are DFQATT and SNEGSKA (reference sequence). Trimming took off 6 bases at V and 5 bases at J, with 5 bases between the two ends. The chain's CDR3 is CSAENNEQFF. As DNA, the CDR3 is TGCAGTGCAGAAAACAATGAGCAGTTCTTC.

J is TRBJ2-5 and V is TRBV5-4; tentatively, D is TRBD1 (5 bases). CDR3 length: 15 residues. V shed 3 bases and J shed 5 bases, with 17 bases lying between them. CDR1 and CDR2 from the germline V gene are SGHNT and YYREEE (reference sequence). The CDR3 spells CASSWGQGLYETQYF. CDR3 sequence (DNA): TGTGCCAGCAGCTGGGGCCAGGGATTGTATGAGACCCAGTACTTC.

The rearrangement joins TRBV5-1 to TRBJ2-3; perhaps TRBD2 as D (6 bases). Trimming left V 0 bases short and J 3 bases short, with 11 bases between. The CDR3 has 15 residues. Germline V gene data show CDR1 as SGHRS and CDR2 as YFSETQ. The CDR3 DNA is TGCGCCAGCAGCTTGGAGCCGGGGAGGACAGATACGCAGTATTTT. It codes for CASSLEPGRTDTQYF.

The chain joins TRBV11-3 to TRBJ2-7; no clear D gene. Trimming removed 1 base at V and 6 bases at J, with 7 bases between. In germline, CDR1 is SGHNT, CDR2 YENEEA. This CDR3 contains 12 residues. The CDR3 loop is CASSLGSREQYF. The CDR3 nucleotides are TGTGCCAGCAGCTTAGGATCTCGCGAGCAGTACTTC.

The rearrangement joins TRBV19 to TRBJ2-5, with D perhaps matching TRBD1 (6 bases). The CDR3 length is 15 residues. The germline V gene encodes CDR1 LNHDA and CDR2 SQIVND (reference sequence). The V end was cut by 0 bases, the J end by 4 bases, with 12 bases between. CDR3 DNA sequence: TGTGCCAGTAGTATAGAACAGGGCAGGGGAGAGACCCAGTACTTC. Encoded protein: CASSIEQGRGETQYF.

The V gene is TRBV7-3, the J gene TRBJ2-3; D unclear. The germline gives CDR1 SGHTA, CDR2 FQGTGA. V dropped 1 base and J dropped 0 bases, with 5 bases sitting between them. This CDR3 contains 14 residues. As DNA, the CDR3 is TGTGCCAGCAGCTTAAGAATGAGCACAGATACGCAGTATTTT. Translating gives CASSLRMSTDTQYF.

The chain couples TRBV5-1 to TRBJ2-3; D may be TRBD2 (6 bases). Germline V gives CDR1 SGHRS, CDR2 YFSETQ. V lost 4 bases and J 5 bases, leaving 14 bases between the germline ends. The CDR3 loop spans 14 amino acids. The CDR3 DNA reads TGCGCCAGCAGCCCAACCCAGGGAGGAGATACGCAGTATTTT. Translating gives CASSPTQGGDTQYF.

This chain links TRBV29-1 with TRBJ2-7; D possibly corresponds to TRBD2 (5 bases). The CDR3 is 13 amino acids. In germline, CDR1 is SQVTM, CDR2 ANQGSEA. V was trimmed by 4 bases and J by 1 base, leaving 11 bases between them. DNA of the CDR3: TGCAGCGTTGTATCCGGGGATTCCTACGAGCAGTACTTC. Its protein is CSVVSGDSYEQYF.

This clone was counted between two and nine times. The rearrangement joins TRBV10-2 to TRBJ2-3; 7 nucleotides agree with TRBD2. CDR1 WSHSY and CDR2 SAAADI come from the germline V gene. Losses at the gene ends were 6 bases for V and 4 bases for J; bases not matched to a gene: 4. The CDR3 sequence is 13 residues long. CDR3: CASRREGADTQYF. DNA for the CDR3: TGCGCCAGCAGAAGGGAGGGCGCAGATACGCAGTATTTT.

The chain has TRBV2 and TRBJ2-7; TRBD1 is a possible D gene (6 bases). The CDR3 consists of 15 residues. The V gene lost 3 bases and the J gene lost 4 bases, with 16 bases spanning the gap. CDR1 is SNHLY and CDR2 is FYNNEI in the germline V gene. Here the CDR3 DNA reads TGTGCCAGCAGTGAGCGGCGCCACAGGGAATACGAGCAGTACTTC. Translating it yields CASSERRHREYEQYF.